This is a list of T cell receptor beta chains from one sample in a study of T cell responses to AZD1222 COVID-19 vaccine. Here immunoSEQ multiplex PCR was the method, and the copy in TCRdb shows in-frame clones only, minus some. The table records 200,000 or so clones, approximately 92% of them present only once. Sequenced material: peripheral blood, taken on day 0 of AZD1222 vaccination. These receptors all come from an adult in good health. Each CDR3 is given with its conserved first and last residue. The D gene is left open where the match is weak. Some rows have no size entry. The others give once, few or many, or a class for an expanded clone.

v_call	j_call	clone_size	d_call	cdr3_length	cdr3_aa	cdr3_nt
TRBV4-2	TRBJ1-2	many	TRBD1	15	CASSLGQGGMNGYTF	TGTGCCAGCAGCCTGGGACAGGGGGGTATGAATGGCTACACCTTC
TRBV21-1	TRBJ1-4	-	-	16	CASSKPQGKDAEKLFF	TGTGCCAGCAGCAAACCGCAGGGGAAGGATGCTGAAAAACTGTTTTTT
TRBV6-5	TRBJ1-2	-	-	15	CASTLDPGRSYGYTF	TGTGCCAGCACTCTTGACCCCGGACGGTCCTATGGCTACACCTTC
TRBV5-4	TRBJ2-3	-	-	15	CASSRRQTYWDTQYF	TGTGCCAGCAGCCGCCGACAGACCTACTGGGATACGCAGTATTTT
TRBV5-1	TRBJ2-7	-	TRBD2	15	CASSLAGLVLDEQYF	TGCGCCAGCAGCTTGGCCGGACTAGTCCTCGACGAGCAGTACTTC
TRBV10-3	TRBJ1-2	-	-	14	CAISAGPPREGYTF	TGTGCCATCAGTGCCGGGCCACCCAGAGAAGGCTACACCTTC
TRBV15	TRBJ1-3	-	-	15	CATSRDPASGNTIYF	TGTGCCACCAGCAGAGACCCGGCCTCTGGAAACACCATATATTTT
TRBV20-1	TRBJ1-2	-	-	11	CSALGFYGYTF	TGCAGTGCTCTCGGCTTCTATGGCTACACCTTC
TRBV28	TRBJ1-3	-	-	16	CASSFAGGRAQNTIYF	TGTGCCAGCAGTTTCGCCGGAGGAAGGGCCCAAAACACCATATATTTT
TRBV28	TRBJ1-2	-	TRBD1	14	CASSLLLGGEGYTF	TGTGCCAGCAGTTTATTATTAGGGGGCGAAGGCTACACCTTC
TRBV27	TRBJ1-2	-	-	12	CASSLSGYGYTF	TGTGCCAGCAGTTTATCTGGCTATGGCTACACCTTC
TRBV19	TRBJ1-5	-	TRBD1	15	CASSPLGQSNQPQHF	TGTGCCAGTAGCCCTCTGGGACAGAGCAATCAGCCCCAGCATTTT
TRBV13	TRBJ1-2	-	TRBD1	15	CASSLPGGGGYGYTF	TGTGCCAGCAGCCTCCCAGGGGGCGGCGGCTATGGCTACACCTTC
TRBV7-9	TRBJ2-1	-	-	13	CASSLGLYNEQFF	TGTGCCAGCAGCCTTGGGCTGTACAATGAGCAGTTCTTC
TRBV6-5	TRBJ2-4	-	TRBD2	15	CASSYSSGVRNIQYF	TGTGCCAGCAGTTACTCGAGCGGGGTGAGAAACATTCAGTACTTC
TRBV10-3	TRBJ2-4	-	-	12	CAISESEDIQYF	TGTGCCATCAGTGAGAGCGAGGACATTCAGTACTTC
TRBV5-1	TRBJ1-2	-	TRBD1	15	CASSPETGGSYGYTF	TGCGCCAGCAGCCCCGAGACAGGGGGTAGCTATGGCTACACCTTC
TRBV7-7	TRBJ2-2	-	-	15	CASSLAAGNTGELFF	TGTGCTAGCAGCTTAGCCGCAGGGAACACCGGGGAGCTGTTTTTT
TRBV5-4	TRBJ2-1	-	TRBD1	14	CASSSGGQTNEQFF	TGTGCCAGCAGTTCAGGGGGCCAAACCAATGAGCAGTTCTTC
TRBV29-1	TRBJ1-2	-	-	11	CSVVGVRGYTF	TGCAGCGTTGTTGGGGTTCGAGGCTACACCTTC
TRBV4-3	TRBJ2-1	-	-	14	CASSRSPDYNEQFF	TGCGCCAGCAGCCGCTCTCCGGATTACAATGAGCAGTTCTTC
TRBV5-1	TRBJ1-1	-	-	13	CASSLSEYTEAFF	TGCGCCAGCAGCTTGTCGGAGTACACTGAAGCTTTCTTT
TRBV30	TRBJ2-7	-	TRBD2	11	CAYSGSNEQYF	TGTGCCTATAGCGGGAGCAACGAGCAGTACTTC
TRBV4-3	TRBJ1-2	-	-	14	CASSQDRVNYGYTF	TGCGCCAGCAGCCAAGACAGGGTGAACTATGGCTACACCTTC
TRBV19	TRBJ1-3	-	-	10	CASWGNTIYF	TGTGCCTCTTGGGGAAACACCATATATTTT
TRBV7-9	TRBJ1-2	-	-	15	CASSSLQNFYLGYTF	TGTGCCAGCAGCTCATTACAGAACTTCTACCTCGGCTACACCTTC
TRBV5-4	TRBJ1-4	-	-	14	CASSLDSSNEKLFF	TGTGCCAGCAGTTTGGACAGCTCTAATGAAAAACTGTTTTTT
TRBV11-1	TRBJ2-1	-	-	16	CASSPEGGQGDYEQFF	TGTGCCAGCAGCCCCGAGGGAGGTCAGGGGGATTATGAGCAGTTCTTC
TRBV5-1	TRBJ1-3	-	TRBD1	19	CASSWGTGNGPFSGNTIYF	TGCGCCAGCAGCTGGGGGACAGGGAATGGTCCTTTCTCTGGAAACACCATATATTTT
TRBV6-6	TRBJ2-3	-	TRBD2	13	CASHGRDTDTQYF	TGTGCCAGCCACGGGAGGGACACAGATACGCAGTATTTT
TRBV10-3	TRBJ1-2	-	-	17	CAISESIFGAGVNGYTF	TGTGCCATCAGTGAGTCTATCTTTGGCGCTGGAGTTAATGGCTACACCTTC